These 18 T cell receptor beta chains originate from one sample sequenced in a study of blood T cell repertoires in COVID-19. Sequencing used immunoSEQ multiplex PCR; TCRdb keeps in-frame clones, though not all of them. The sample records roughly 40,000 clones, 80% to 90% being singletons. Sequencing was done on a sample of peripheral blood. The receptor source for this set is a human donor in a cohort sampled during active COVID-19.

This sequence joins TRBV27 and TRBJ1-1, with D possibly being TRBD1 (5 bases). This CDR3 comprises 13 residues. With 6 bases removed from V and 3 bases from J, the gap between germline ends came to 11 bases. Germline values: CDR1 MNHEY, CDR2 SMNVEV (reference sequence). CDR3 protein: CASSYGAHTEAFF. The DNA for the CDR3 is TGTGCCAGCAGCTATGGGGCTCACACTGAAGCTTTCTTT.

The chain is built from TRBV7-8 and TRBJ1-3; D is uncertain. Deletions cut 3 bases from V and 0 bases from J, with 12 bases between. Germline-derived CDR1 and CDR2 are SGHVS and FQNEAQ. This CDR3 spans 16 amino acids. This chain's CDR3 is CASSLGGLSSGNTIYF. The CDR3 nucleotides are TGTGCCAGCAGCTTGGGAGGTCTGAGCTCTGGAAACACCATATATTTT.

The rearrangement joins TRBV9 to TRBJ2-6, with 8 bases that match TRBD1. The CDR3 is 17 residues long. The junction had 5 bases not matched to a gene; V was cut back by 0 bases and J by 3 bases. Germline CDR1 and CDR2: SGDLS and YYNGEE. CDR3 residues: CASSVADRALGANVLTF. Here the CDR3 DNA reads TGTGCCAGCAGCGTAGCGGACAGGGCTCTTGGGGCCAACGTCCTGACTTTC.

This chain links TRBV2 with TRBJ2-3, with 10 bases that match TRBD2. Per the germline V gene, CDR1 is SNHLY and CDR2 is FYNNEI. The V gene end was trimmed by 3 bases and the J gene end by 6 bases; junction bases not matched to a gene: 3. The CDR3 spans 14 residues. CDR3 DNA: TGTGCCAGCAGTGAGGGACTAGCGTTCGATACGCAGTATTTT. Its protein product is CASSEGLAFDTQYF.

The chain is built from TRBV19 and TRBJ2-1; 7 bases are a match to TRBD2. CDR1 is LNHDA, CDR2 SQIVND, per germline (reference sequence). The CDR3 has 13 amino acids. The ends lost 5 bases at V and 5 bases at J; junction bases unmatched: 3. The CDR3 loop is CASSWGGDNEQFF. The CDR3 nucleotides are TGTGCCAGTAGTTGGGGAGGGGACAATGAGCAGTTCTTC.

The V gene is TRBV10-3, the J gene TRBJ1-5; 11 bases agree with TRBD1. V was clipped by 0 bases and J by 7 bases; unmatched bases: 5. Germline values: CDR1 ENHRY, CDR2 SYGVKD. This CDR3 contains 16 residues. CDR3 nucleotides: TGTGCCATCAGTGAGTCTTGGACAGGGGGCGACCAGCCCCAGCATTTT. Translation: CAISESWTGGDQPQHF.

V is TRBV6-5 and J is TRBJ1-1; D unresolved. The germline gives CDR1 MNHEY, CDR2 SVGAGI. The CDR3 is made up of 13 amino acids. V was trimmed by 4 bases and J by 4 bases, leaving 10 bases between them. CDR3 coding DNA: TGTGCCAGCAGTTGGGAGGAGGGCACTGAAGCTTTCTTT. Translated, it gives CASSWEEGTEAFF.

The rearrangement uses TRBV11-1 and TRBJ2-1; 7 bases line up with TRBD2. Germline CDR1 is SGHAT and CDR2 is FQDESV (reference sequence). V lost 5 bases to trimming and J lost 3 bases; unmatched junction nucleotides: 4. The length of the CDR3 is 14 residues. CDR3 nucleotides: TGTGCCAGCAGCCCCGGGACTAACTACAATGAGCAGTTCTTC. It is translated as CASSPGTNYNEQFF.

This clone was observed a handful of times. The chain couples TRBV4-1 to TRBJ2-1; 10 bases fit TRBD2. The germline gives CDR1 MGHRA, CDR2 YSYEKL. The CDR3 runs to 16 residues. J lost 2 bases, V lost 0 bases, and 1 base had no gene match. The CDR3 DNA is TGCGCCAGCAGCCAAGAACTAGCGGGGACCTACAATGAGCAGTTCTTC. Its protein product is CASSQELAGTYNEQFF.

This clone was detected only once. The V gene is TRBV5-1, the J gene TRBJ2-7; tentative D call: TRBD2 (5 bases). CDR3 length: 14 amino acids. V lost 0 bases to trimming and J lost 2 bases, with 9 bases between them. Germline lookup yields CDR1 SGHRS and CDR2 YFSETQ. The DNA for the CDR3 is TGCGCCAGCAGCTTGGACGGGAATACCTACGAGCAGTACTTC. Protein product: CASSLDGNTYEQYF.

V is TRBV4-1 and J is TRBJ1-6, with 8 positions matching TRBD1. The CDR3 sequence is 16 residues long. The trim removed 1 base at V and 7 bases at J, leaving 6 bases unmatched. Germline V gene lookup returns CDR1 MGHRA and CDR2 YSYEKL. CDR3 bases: TGCGCCAGCAGCCAAGGGGGCGGGACAGGAAATTCACCCCTCCACTTT. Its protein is CASSQGGGTGNSPLHF.

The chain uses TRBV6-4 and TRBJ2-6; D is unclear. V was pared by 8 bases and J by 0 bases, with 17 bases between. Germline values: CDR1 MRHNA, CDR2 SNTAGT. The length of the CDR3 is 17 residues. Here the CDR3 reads CASSPAHGLSGANVLTF. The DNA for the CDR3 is TGTGCCAGCTCCCCCGCGCACGGTCTCTCTGGGGCCAACGTCCTGACTTTC.

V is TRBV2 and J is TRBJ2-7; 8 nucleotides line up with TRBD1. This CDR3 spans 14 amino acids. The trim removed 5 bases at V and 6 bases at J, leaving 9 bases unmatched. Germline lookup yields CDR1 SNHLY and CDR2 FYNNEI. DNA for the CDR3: TGTGCCAGCAGTTCGGCGACAGGGGTGTCCGAGCAGTACTTC. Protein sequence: CASSSATGVSEQYF. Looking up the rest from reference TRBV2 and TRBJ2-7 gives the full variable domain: EPEVTQTPSHQVTQMGQEVILRCVPISNHLYFYWYRQILGQKVEFLVSFYNNEISEKSEIFDDQFSVERPDGSNFTLKIRSTKLEDSAMYFCASSSATGVSEQYFGPGTRLTVT.

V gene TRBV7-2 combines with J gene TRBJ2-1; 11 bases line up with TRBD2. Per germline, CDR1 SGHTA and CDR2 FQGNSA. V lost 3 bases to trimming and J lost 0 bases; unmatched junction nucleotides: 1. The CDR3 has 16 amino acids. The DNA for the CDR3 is TGTGCCAGCAGCTTCGGACTAGCGGGCTCCTACAATGAGCAGTTCTTC. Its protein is CASSFGLAGSYNEQFF.

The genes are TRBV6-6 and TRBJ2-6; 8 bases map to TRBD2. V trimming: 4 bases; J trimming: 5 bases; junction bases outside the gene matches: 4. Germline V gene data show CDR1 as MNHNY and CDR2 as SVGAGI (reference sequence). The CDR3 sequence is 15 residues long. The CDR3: CASSSGGERANVLTF. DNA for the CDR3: TGTGCCAGCAGTTCGGGGGGGGAAAGGGCCAACGTCCTGACTTTC.

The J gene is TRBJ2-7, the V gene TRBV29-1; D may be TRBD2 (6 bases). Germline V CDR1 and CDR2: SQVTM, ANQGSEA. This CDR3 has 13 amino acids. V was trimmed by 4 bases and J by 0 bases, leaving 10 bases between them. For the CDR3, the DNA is TGCAGCGTTGCGGGGGTGGTCTCCTACGAGCAGTACTTC. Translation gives CSVAGVVSYEQYF.

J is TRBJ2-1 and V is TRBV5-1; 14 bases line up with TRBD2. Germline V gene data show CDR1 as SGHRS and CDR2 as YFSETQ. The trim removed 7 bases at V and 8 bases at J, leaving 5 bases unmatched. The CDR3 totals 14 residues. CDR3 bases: TGCGCCAGCTCCGGGACTAGCGGGGGCTATGAGCAGTTCTTC. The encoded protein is CASSGTSGGYEQFF.

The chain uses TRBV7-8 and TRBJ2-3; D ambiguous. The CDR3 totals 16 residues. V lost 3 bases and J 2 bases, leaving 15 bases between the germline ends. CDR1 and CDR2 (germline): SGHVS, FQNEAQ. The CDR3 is CASSLTLALLTDTQYF. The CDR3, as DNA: TGTGCCAGCAGCTTGACTCTGGCCTTACTCACAGATACGCAGTATTTT.